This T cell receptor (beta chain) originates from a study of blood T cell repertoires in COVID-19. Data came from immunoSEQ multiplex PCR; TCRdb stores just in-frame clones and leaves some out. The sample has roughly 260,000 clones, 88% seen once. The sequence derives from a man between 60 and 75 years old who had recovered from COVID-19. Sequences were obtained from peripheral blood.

The DNA of the CDR3 is TGTGCCAGCAGCTTATTACTAGCGGGAGGGTCCTACAATGAGCAGTTCTTC. Its protein is CASSLLLAGGSYNEQFF. The genes are TRBV7-6 and TRBJ2-1; 13 bases align to TRBD2. The V gene end was trimmed by 2 bases and the J gene end by 1 base; junction bases not matched to a gene: 2. CDR3 length: 17 residues. From germline, CDR1 is SGHVS and CDR2 FNYEAQ.